These 18 T cell receptor beta chains came from one sample sequenced in a study of blood T cells in healthy people across ages. Together with a sample-barcoded 5' primer, a J-beta primer mix was included in a second PCR lasting about 7 to 12 cycles. One entry per CDR3 protein results from TCRdb running MiXCR on the 5' RACE reads. In the table there are some 940,000 distinct CDR3 sequences, about 28% of which are singletons. These same data were also listed under a study on T cells of mothers and their children.

Sequenced: blood. The receptors come from a woman aged 40 to 50 in good health.

This clonotype was counted only a few times. The J gene is TRBJ1-5, the V gene TRBV7-8, with 8 bases aligning to TRBD1. J gave up 6 bases and V 4 bases, and 8 bases lay outside the gene matches. The germline V gene encodes CDR1 SGHVS and CDR2 FQNEAQ. CDR3 length: 15 amino acids. CDR3 loop: CASSWDRSRGQPQHF. Written as DNA, the CDR3 is TGTGCCAGCAGCTGGGACAGGAGCCGGGGTCAGCCCCAGCATTTT.

This clonotype was observed a handful of times. The rearrangement joins TRBV2 to TRBJ2-6; maybe TRBD1 (6 bases). Per germline, CDR1 SNHLY and CDR2 FYNNEI. CDR3 size: 17 residues. The V end was cut by 3 bases, the J end by 0 bases, with 12 bases between. The CDR3 spells CASSERQGRSGANVLTF. CDR3 nucleotides: TGTGCCAGCAGTGAGCGGCAGGGGCGCTCTGGGGCCAACGTCCTGACTTTC. Full variable domain (missing parts from reference TRBV2 and TRBJ2-6): EPEVTQTPSHQVTQMGQEVILRCVPISNHLYFYWYRQILGQKVEFLVSFYNNEISEKSEIFDDQFSVERPDGSNFTLKIRSTKLEDSAMYFCASSERQGRSGANVLTFGAGSRLTVL.

This clonotype was detected many times. The V call is TRBV4-1, the J call TRBJ2-7; D remains unclear. Germline assignment: CDR1 MGHRA and CDR2 YSYEKL. There are 13 residues in the CDR3. Trimming shortened V by 1 base and J by 3 bases, and 7 bases separated the two germline ends. The DNA of the CDR3 is TGCGCCAGCAGCCAAGGACTGAGCTACGAGCAGTACTTC. Translating gives CASSQGLSYEQYF.

This clonotype was seen at least ten times. Being one base from a much bigger clone, this may be a read error. V is TRBV9 and J is TRBJ2-1, with no clear D. The DNA end favors TRBJ2-7, so the J call may be wrong. Germline loops: CDR1 SGDLS, CDR2 YYNGEE. The CDR3 has 14 residues. CDR3 amino acids: CASSEKTTYNEQYF. The CDR3, as DNA: TGTGCCAGCAGCGAGAAAACCACCTACAATGAGCAGTACTTC.

This clonotype has just a few counts. The chain employs TRBV9 and TRBJ1-1; D is unclear. The germline gives CDR1 SGDLS, CDR2 YYNGEE. The V gene lost 0 bases and the J gene lost 1 base, with 10 bases spanning the gap. This CDR3 region has 15 residues. CDR3 bases: TGTGCCAGCAGCGTAGACCCGGGCCAGAACACTGAAGCTTTCTTT. It encodes CASSVDPGQNTEAFF.

The V call is TRBV20-1, the J call TRBJ2-1; 10 bases match TRBD2. V lost 0 bases and J lost 12; bases outside the gene matches: 8. This CDR3 is 14 amino acids long. Germline loops: CDR1 DFQATT, CDR2 SNEGSKA (reference sequence). Here the CDR3 reads CSARDASGGKGQFF. Here the CDR3 DNA reads TGCAGTGCTAGAGATGCTAGCGGGGGAAAGGGGCAGTTCTTC.

This clonotype was observed a few times. The CDR3 sequence: CASSPPGSWGEAFF. The CDR3 DNA follows: TGTGCCAGCTCACCTCCCGGGTCCTGGGGTGAAGCTTTCTTT. The chain links TRBV18 to TRBJ1-1; no firm D call. This CDR3 has 14 amino acids. With 3 bases removed from V and 7 bases from J, the gap between germline ends came to 15 bases. Germline V CDR1 and CDR2: KGHSH, LQKENI.

This clonotype was found many times. The rearrangement uses TRBV20-1 and TRBJ2-3; 7 bases fit TRBD1. V lost 5 bases, J lost 2 bases, and 10 bases stayed unmatched. Looked up from germline, CDR1 is DFQATT and CDR2 is SNEGSKA (reference sequence). The CDR3 runs 15 residues. This CDR3 is CSARNRDRLTDTQYF. The CDR3 bases are TGCAGTGCTCGTAACCGGGACAGACTCACAGATACGCAGTATTTT.

This clonotype occurred many times. The chain links TRBV7-8 to TRBJ2-7; TRBD1 matches at 9 bases. From germline, CDR1 is SGHVS and CDR2 FQNEAQ. This CDR3 spans 15 amino acids. V shed 1 base, J shed 7 bases, and the junction held 8 bases outside the gene matches. DNA for the CDR3: TGTGCCAGCAGCTTAGACCTACAGGGGGCCCGGGAGCAGTACTTC. It translates to CASSLDLQGAREQYF.

This clonotype has only a few counts. Given a much more abundant clone one base away, this may be a read error. V and J are TRBV28 and TRBJ2-7; D remains unclear. The CDR3 is 15 amino acids. Germline values: CDR1 MDHEN, CDR2 SYDVKM. CDR3 region: CASSLNTGSNYKQYF. The CDR3 region has the DNA TGTGCCAGCAGTTTAAACACCGGGTCGAACTACAAGCAGTACTTC. The entire variable domain, with the rest obtained from reference TRBV28 and TRBJ2-7, is as follows: DVKVTQSSRYLVKRTGEKVFLECVQDMDHENMFWYRQDPGLGLRLIYFSYDVKMKEKGDIPEGYSVSREKKERFSLILESASTNQTSMYLCASSLNTGSNYKQYFGPGTRLTVT.

Ten or more counts support this clonotype. The chain recombines TRBV20-1 with TRBJ2-7, with D perhaps matching TRBD1 (5 bases). CDR3 size: 14 residues. CDR1 and CDR2 (germline): DFQATT, SNEGSKA (reference sequence). V lost 3 bases and J 2 bases, leaving 14 bases between the germline ends. The CDR3 region has the DNA TGCAGTGCTAGTCCCCGCAGGGTACCCTACGAGCAGTACTTC. It translates to CSASPRRVPYEQYF.

In its sample, this clonotype was seen a few times. The V and J genes are TRBV4-1 and TRBJ1-5; no reliable D call. CDR1 is MGHRA, CDR2 YSYEKL, per germline. CDR3 length equals 18 residues. Trimming stripped 0 bases from V and 3 bases from J, with 18 bases between. The CDR3 DNA is TGCGCCAGCAGCCAAGACTTAGGATCCTTTCTTAACAATCAGCCCCAGCATTTT. This translates into CASSQDLGSFLNNQPQHF.

This clonotype was detected a few times. The rearrangement joins TRBV7-2 to TRBJ1-2; a possible D gene is TRBD1 (5 bases). Trimming cost V 3 bases and J 8 bases, with 10 bases left between them. Germline CDR1 SGHTA, CDR2 FQGNSA. CDR3 length: 12 amino acids. CDR3 sequence reads: CASSFRDRGYTF. The DNA for the CDR3 is TGTGCCAGCAGCTTCAGGGATCGAGGCTACACCTTC.

Remarks on this clonotype: This may stem from a read error, because a much larger clone lies one nucleotide away. The J gene is TRBJ2-3, the V gene TRBV29-1; 8 nucleotides match TRBD1. From germline, CDR1 is SQVTM and CDR2 ANQGSEA. The CDR3 covers 13 residues. The CDR3 region has the DNA TGCGGAGCCGCGCAGGGGGCCTTTAATACGCAGTATTTT. Amino acids: CGAAQGAFNTQYF.

This clonotype was recorded many times. CDR3 amino acids: CAIREQGYPYEQYF. The DNA for the CDR3 is TGTGCCATCAGGGAACAGGGGTATCCCTACGAGCAGTACTTC. The chain joins TRBV10-3 to TRBJ2-7; 7 nucleotides agree with TRBD1. Germline CDR1 reads ENHRY; CDR2 reads SYGVKD. V trimming: 6 bases; J trimming: 2 bases; junction bases outside the gene matches: 7. The CDR3 length is 14 residues.

This clonotype showed up just once. The chain carries TRBV7-2 and TRBJ2-3; 7 nucleotides match TRBD2. This CDR3 comprises 17 residues. The V gene end was trimmed by 5 bases and the J gene end by 4 bases; junction bases not matched to a gene: 15. CDR1 and CDR2 (germline): SGHTA, FQGNSA. The CDR3 DNA reads TGTGCCAGCAGCCCGTGGGACCGCTCGGGGGGTGCAGATACGCAGTATTTT. Its protein is CASSPWDRSGGADTQYF.

The chain recombines TRBV5-1 with TRBJ1-1; perhaps TRBD1 as D (6 bases). Trimming left V 0 bases short and J 0 bases short, with 15 bases between. The CDR3 covers 17 residues. CDR1 and CDR2 from the germline V gene are SGHRS and YFSETQ. CDR3 residues: CASSLDRASVMNTEAFF. CDR3 in DNA: TGCGCCAGCAGCTTGGACAGGGCCAGCGTCATGAACACTGAAGCTTTCTTT.

As for this clonotype: The junction and the germline gene differ at one end; a read error may be behind it. The rearrangement uses TRBV6-5 and TRBJ1-1, with D hard to call. The CDR3 has 15 amino acids. Germline V lookup: CDR1 MNHEY, CDR2 SVGAGI. The DNA for the CDR3 is TGTGCCAGCAGTTACTCGTGGTCAGGCGACACTGAAACTTTCTTT. It is translated as CASSYSWSGDTETFF.